The clone carrying this T cell receptor beta chain was counted ten times or more. Its target is unknown. The V gene's germline CDR1 is MNHEY and CDR2 SMNVEV (reference sequence). V lost 1 base to trimming and J lost 2 bases, with 9 bases between them. The CDR3 length is 14 residues. The data were taken from a study of beta chain bispecific antibodies for T cell cancers. As for the study in general: Healthy donor T cells cocultured with leukemia lines and bispecific antibodies. Study-wide results and caveats: The leukemia cells, rather than normal T cells, gave most of the targeted TRBV signal. Anti-TRBV5-5 cut TRBV5-5 by roughly 98% and TRBV5-6 by roughly 91%.

Blood mononuclear cells were expanded for 2 to 3 days using either OKT3 anti-CD3 antibody or CD3/CD28 beads. Using its own MiXCR run on the 5' RACE reads, TCRdb lists one record per CDR3 protein. The sample lists about 9,600 distinct CDR3 sequences, 2% to 2.5% seen once, with roughly 70% in the top ten. The V and J genes are TRBV27 and TRBJ2-7; TRBD2 is a possible D gene (5 bases). This sequence was found in a human donor in good health. Some clones in this sample may be carry-over from other donors' samples. The specimen was T cells from a healthy donor cultured with Jurkat leukemia cells, collected from a culture containing an anti-CD19 bispecific antibody. The CDR3 loop is CASSLWPGTYEQYF. The CDR3 coding sequence is TGTGCCAGCAGTTTATGGCCGGGGACCTACGAGCAGTACTTC.